These T cell receptor beta chains were read from a single sample in a study of T cell changes during pregnancy in multiple sclerosis. The repertoire was sequenced with immunoSEQ multiplex PCR; TCRdb's copy has only in-frame clones and lacks some. The table records tens of thousands of clones, roughly 90% of them present only once. Material: CD4+ T cells from peripheral blood mononuclear cells, obtained after pregnancy. These receptor sequences come from a female donor with multiple sclerosis, enrolled in a pregnancy study. The CDR3 runs from the conserved cysteine through the conserved F or W.

v_call: TRBV9
cdr3_aa: CASSPGLAGGRGTDTQYF

v_call: TRBV4-3
cdr3_aa: CASSQDLMDRITYEQYF

v_call: TRBV28
cdr3_aa: CASSLGGSGNQPQHF

v_call: TRBV7-2
cdr3_aa: CASSLEAGGSDTQYF

v_call: TRBV5-4
cdr3_aa: CASSHDYSEAFF

v_call: TRBV5-4
cdr3_aa: CASSWGEARTETQYF

v_call: TRBV5-1
cdr3_aa: CASSLGDSLKYEQYF

v_call: TRBV25-1
cdr3_aa: CASSDGTGFGYGYTF

v_call: TRBV9
cdr3_aa: CASSSGLGRNTDTQYF

v_call: TRBV18
cdr3_aa: CASSPMTGEGSPLHF

v_call: TRBV5-6
cdr3_aa: CASSLAVQGRNTIYF

v_call: TRBV7-2
cdr3_aa: CASSLRTGVDYGYTF

v_call: TRBV18
cdr3_aa: CASSMGLAGEREQFF

v_call: TRBV6-5
cdr3_aa: CASSYSSREPYYGYTF

v_call: TRBV30
cdr3_aa: CAWGSGTIYF

v_call: TRBV2
cdr3_aa: CASSEYLGGYTF

v_call: TRBV7-8
cdr3_aa: CASSFNSEAFF

v_call: TRBV6-6
cdr3_aa: CASRTGAHNSPLHF

v_call: TRBV27
cdr3_aa: CASSTRRLGELFF

v_call: TRBV19
cdr3_aa: CASSHTGIYGYTF

v_call: TRBV6-5
cdr3_aa: CASRGVPNYGYAF

v_call: TRBV5-6
cdr3_aa: CASSFTGTGYGYTF

v_call: TRBV7-2
cdr3_aa: CASSPSPGRYEQYF

v_call: TRBV7-8
cdr3_aa: CASSLDDGLPNYGYTF

v_call: TRBV5-4
cdr3_aa: CASSLSRQGNTEAFF

v_call: TRBV4-2
cdr3_aa: CASSRTGTDNYGYTF

v_call: TRBV2
cdr3_aa: CASTVGGEQFF

v_call: TRBV7-9
cdr3_aa: CASSLAAGTGGNQPQHF

v_call: TRBV15
cdr3_aa: CATSRAQTNYGYTF

v_call: TRBV7-3
cdr3_aa: CASSGLAGADTQYF

v_call: TRBV7-3
cdr3_aa: CASSLNDSPGRGGTEAFF

v_call: TRBV28
cdr3_aa: CASSSPGTGETYEQYF

v_call: TRBV6-6
cdr3_aa: CASSLTSGGPGATQYF

v_call: TRBV9
cdr3_aa: CASSLSTTNEKLFF

v_call: TRBV7-3
cdr3_aa: CASSPSTDTQYF

v_call: TRBV30
cdr3_aa: CAWTRQANTEAFF

v_call: TRBV7-2
cdr3_aa: CASSGRGTGSTEAFF

v_call: TRBV27
cdr3_aa: CATATRAGTEAFF

v_call: TRBV6-5
cdr3_aa: CASSYRQGGPGGYTF

v_call: TRBV11-3
cdr3_aa: CASSFRGPGELFF

v_call: TRBV10-3
cdr3_aa: CAISEGTSGGRNEQFF

v_call: TRBV29-1
cdr3_aa: CSAGRGASTDTQYF

v_call: TRBV11-2
cdr3_aa: CASSLGQGNFNTEAFF

v_call: TRBV9
cdr3_aa: CASSVGGSGGLQETQYF

v_call: TRBV6-5
cdr3_aa: CASSFKTGGKNNEQFF

v_call: TRBV30
cdr3_aa: CAWSSWREGALGQPQHF

v_call: TRBV6-5
cdr3_aa: CASSLGRGRGTEAFF

v_call: TRBV18
cdr3_aa: CASSPPRGTSTDTQYF

v_call: TRBV6-1
cdr3_aa: CASGLQEAVEKLFF

v_call: TRBV18
cdr3_aa: CASSPPGISRGTEAFF

v_call: TRBV7-3
cdr3_aa: CASSFGGGVGTGELFF

v_call: TRBV7-3
cdr3_aa: CASSLGGAGFTEAFF